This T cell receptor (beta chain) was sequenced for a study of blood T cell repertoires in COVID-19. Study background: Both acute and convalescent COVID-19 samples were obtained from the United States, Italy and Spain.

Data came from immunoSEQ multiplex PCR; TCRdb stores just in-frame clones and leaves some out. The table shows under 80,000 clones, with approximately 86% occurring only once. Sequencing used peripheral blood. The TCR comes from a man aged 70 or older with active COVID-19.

CDR3 amino acids: CASSSGTGGFSYEQYF. In DNA form, the CDR3 reads TGTGCCAGCAGCTCCGGGACAGGGGGCTTTTCCTACGAGCAGTACTTC. This chain uses TRBV7-6 with TRBJ2-7, with 12 bases lining up with TRBD1. In germline, CDR1 is SGHVS, CDR2 FNYEAQ. After removal of 4 bases from V and 1 base from J, the junction contained 5 bases not matched to a gene. The CDR3 extends over 16 amino acids.